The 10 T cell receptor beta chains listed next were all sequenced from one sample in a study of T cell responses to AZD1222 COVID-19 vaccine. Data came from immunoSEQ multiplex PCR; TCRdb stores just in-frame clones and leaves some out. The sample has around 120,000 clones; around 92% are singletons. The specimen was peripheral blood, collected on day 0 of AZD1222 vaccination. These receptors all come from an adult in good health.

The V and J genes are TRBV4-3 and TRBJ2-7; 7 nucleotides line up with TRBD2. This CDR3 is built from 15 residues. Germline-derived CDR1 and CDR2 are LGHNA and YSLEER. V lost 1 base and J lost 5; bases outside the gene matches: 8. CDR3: CASSQVPAGDHEQYF. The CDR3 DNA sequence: TGCGCCAGCAGCCAAGTACCGGCGGGAGATCACGAGCAGTACTTC.

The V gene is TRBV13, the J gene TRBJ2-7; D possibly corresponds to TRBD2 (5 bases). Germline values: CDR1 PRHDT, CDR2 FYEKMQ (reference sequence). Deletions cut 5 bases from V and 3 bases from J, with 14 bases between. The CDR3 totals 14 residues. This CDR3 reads CASSLWSGDYEQYF. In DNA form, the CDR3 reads TGTGCCAGCAGCCTCTGGAGCGGAGACTACGAGCAGTACTTC.

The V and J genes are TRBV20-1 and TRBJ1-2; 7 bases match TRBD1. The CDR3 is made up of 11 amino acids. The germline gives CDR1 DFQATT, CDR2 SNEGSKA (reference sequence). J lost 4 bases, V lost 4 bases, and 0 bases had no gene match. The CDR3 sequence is CSANRGYGYTF. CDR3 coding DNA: TGCAGTGCTAACAGGGGCTATGGCTACACCTTC.

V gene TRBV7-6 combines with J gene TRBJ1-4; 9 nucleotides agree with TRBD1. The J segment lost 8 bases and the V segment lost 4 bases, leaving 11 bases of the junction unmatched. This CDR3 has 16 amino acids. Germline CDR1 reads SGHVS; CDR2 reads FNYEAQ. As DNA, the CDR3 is TGTGCCAGCAGCTCGAACCGGGACAGGGAGCGCGAAAAACTGTTTTTT. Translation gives CASSSNRDREREKLFF.

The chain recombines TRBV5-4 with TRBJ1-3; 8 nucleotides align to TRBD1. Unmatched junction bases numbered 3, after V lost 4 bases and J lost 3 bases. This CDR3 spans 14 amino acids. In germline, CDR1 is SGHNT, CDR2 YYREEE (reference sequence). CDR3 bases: TGTGCCAGCAGCACGACAGGGGTTGGAAACACCATATATTTT. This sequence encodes CASSTTGVGNTIYF.

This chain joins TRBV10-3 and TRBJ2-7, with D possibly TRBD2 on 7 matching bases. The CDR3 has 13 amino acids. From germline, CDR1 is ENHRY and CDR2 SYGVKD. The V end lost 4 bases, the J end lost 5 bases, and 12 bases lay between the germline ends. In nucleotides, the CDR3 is TGTGCCATCAGTGGGCGGGGGCAGGACGAGCAGTACTTC. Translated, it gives CAISGRGQDEQYF.

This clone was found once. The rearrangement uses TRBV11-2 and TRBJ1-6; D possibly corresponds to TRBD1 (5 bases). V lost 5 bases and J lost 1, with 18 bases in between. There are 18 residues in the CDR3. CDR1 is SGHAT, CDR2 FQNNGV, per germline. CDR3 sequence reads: CASSRPWGGISYNSPLHF. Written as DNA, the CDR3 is TGTGCCAGCAGCCGCCCGTGGGGGGGAATTTCCTATAATTCACCCCTCCACTTT.

Here the CDR3 reads CASSPTVGVGEQYF. CDR3 DNA: TGTGCCAGCAGTCCCACCGTAGGAGTCGGCGAGCAGTACTTC. This chain links TRBV6-2 or TRBV6-3 with TRBJ2-7, with no clear D. Trimming left V 5 bases short and J 6 bases short, with 17 bases between. Germline V CDR1 and CDR2: MNHEY, SVGEGT. This CDR3 has 14 amino acids.

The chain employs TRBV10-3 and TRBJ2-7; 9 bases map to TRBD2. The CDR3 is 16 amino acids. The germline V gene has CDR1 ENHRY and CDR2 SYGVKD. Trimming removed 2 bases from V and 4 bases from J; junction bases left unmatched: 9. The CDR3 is CAISEMGSGRLYEQYF. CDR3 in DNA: TGTGCCATCAGTGAGATGGGTAGCGGGAGATTATACGAGCAGTACTTC.

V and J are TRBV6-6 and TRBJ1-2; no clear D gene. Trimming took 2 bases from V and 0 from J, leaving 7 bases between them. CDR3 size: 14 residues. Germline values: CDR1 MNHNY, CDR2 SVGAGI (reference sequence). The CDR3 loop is CASSYRTANYGYTF. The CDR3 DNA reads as TGTGCCAGCAGTTACCGGACCGCTAACTATGGCTACACCTTC.